This T cell receptor beta chain was sequenced for a study of Ad26.COV2.S vaccination and SARS-CoV-2 variants. In the study overall: Donor participated within the Ad26.COV2.S arm of the COV1001 trial. Recipients of Ad26.COV2.S got it intramuscularly, once or twice 56 days apart.

Measured with immunoSEQ multiplex PCR; TCRdb has only the in-frame clones, and not every one. The repertoire holds 500,000 or so clones, roughly nine tenths seen once, with approximately 2.5% in the top ten. Treatment indicated: 19 received Ad26.COV2.S at low or high dose, single or two shots; 5 received placebo; per-sample allocation not given. On day 63 after the first injection, vaccine and placebo recipients gave samples. An Ad26 vector carrying the Wuhan-strain SARS-CoV-2 spike served as the vaccine. Study-level points and caveats: Among vaccine recipients, spike-specific TCR breadth exceeded that of placebo recipients.

A word on this clone: The antigen is undetermined.

CDR3 length equals 15 residues. Per the germline V gene, CDR1 is MNHEY and CDR2 is SVGEGT. V was trimmed by 2 bases and J by 1 base, leaving 8 bases between them. This TCR was sampled from a person between 18 and 60 years old who received the Ad26.COV2.S COVID-19 vaccine or a placebo. Here the sequenced sample was peripheral blood, taken in a trial of Ad26.COV2.S vaccine versus placebo. The chain combines TRBV6-2 or TRBV6-3 with TRBJ2-2; the D is unclear. The CDR3 nucleotides are TGTGCCAGCAGTTACGGGCCCCTGAACACCGGGGAGCTGTTTTTT. Translation gives CASSYGPLNTGELFF.